Sequencing of this TCR beta chain was carried out in a study of T cell repertoires in aging, cancer and after chemotherapy. Study background: The full dataset contained about 10 million TCR reads. Study outcomes and limitations: Healthy donors lost TCR diversity with age mainly through richness, cancer patients through richness and evenness.

Of note for this clonotype: Antigen unknown.

Multiplex touch-down PCR with TRB-A/B primers amplified rearranged V-D-J TRB sequences. In TCRdb, the multiplex PCR reads were re-called with MiXCR into one record per CDR3 protein. The data hold about 9,700 distinct CDR3 sequences, with about 33% observed a single time. TCR beta rearrangements were amplified from peripheral blood genomic DNA. The clonotype was recovered from a human donor in good health. The specimen sequenced was blood.

This CDR3 is CSARGLAGGIAKNIQYF. DNA of the CDR3: TGCAGTGCTAGAGGACTAGCGGGGGGCATAGCCAAAAACATTCAGTACTTC. The rearrangement uses TRBV20-1 and TRBJ2-4; 13 bases are shared with TRBD2. Trimming cost V 1 base and J 0 bases; bases outside gene matches: 3. This CDR3 spans 17 amino acids. Germline CDR1 and CDR2: DFQATT and SNEGSKA (reference sequence).